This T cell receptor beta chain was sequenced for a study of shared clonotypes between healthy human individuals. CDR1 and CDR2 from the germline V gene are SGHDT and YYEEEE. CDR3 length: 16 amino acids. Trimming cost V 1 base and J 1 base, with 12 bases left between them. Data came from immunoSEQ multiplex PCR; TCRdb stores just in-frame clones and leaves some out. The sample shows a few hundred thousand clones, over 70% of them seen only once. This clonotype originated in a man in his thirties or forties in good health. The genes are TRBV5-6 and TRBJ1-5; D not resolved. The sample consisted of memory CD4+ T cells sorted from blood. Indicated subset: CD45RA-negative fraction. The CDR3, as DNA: TGTGCCAGCAGCTTGTTAAGTGGGGAAAGCAATCAGCCCCAGCATTTT. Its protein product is CASSLLSGESNQPQHF.